The present entry profiles one TCR beta chain with its context. The assay was immunoSEQ multiplex PCR, and TCRdb's table has in-frame clones only and misses some. The sample shows over 80,000 clones, about 80% of them seen only once. These data belong to a study of OX40 agonist ivuxolimab in advanced cancers. At the level of the study: Age averaged approximately 60 years (range roughly 23 to 79), and 80% to 90% were male.

The CDR3 has 16 amino acids. Losses at the gene ends were 6 bases for V and 2 bases for J; bases not matched to a gene: 11. Germline values: CDR1 MNHEY, CDR2 SMNVEV (reference sequence). Sequenced here: CD4+ or CD8+ T cells sorted from blood, sampled in a trial of the OX40 agonist ivuxolimab. The chain joins TRBV27 to TRBJ2-7; 9 bases align to TRBD2. This TCR was recovered from an adult with an advanced solid tumor such as melanoma, head and neck, liver or kidney cancer. The CDR3 region has the DNA TGTGCCAGCAGCTACTCTTTGGGCGGGAGGGCCTACGAGCAGTACTTC. Protein: CASSYSLGGRAYEQYF.